The entry below gives a single T cell receptor beta chain sequence along with its context. MiXCR, applied by TCRdb to the RT-PCR reads, yields one record per CDR3 protein. This sample yields some 960,000 distinct CDR3 sequences, of which about a sixth are seen a single time; 6% belongs to the top ten. The data originate from a study of patients and donors after allogeneic stem cell transplantation. Trimming cost V 6 bases and J 4 bases; bases outside gene matches: 7. The CDR3 covers 16 residues. Looked up from germline, CDR1 is MNHEY and CDR2 is SVGEGT. This clonotype was sampled from a human donor who was either an allogeneic HSCT recipient or a stem cell or donor lymphocyte infusion donor (not recorded which). It is not recorded whose cells these are; they may come from a transplant donor. Sequenced input: blood, either unsorted or a sorted T cell fraction (not recorded which). The chain carries TRBV6-2 or TRBV6-3 and TRBJ1-5; 12 nucleotides match TRBD1. CDR3 sequence: CASSQGQGAWNQPQHF. The CDR3 DNA reads as TGTGCCAGCAGCCAGGGACAGGGGGCATGGAATCAGCCCCAGCATTTT.